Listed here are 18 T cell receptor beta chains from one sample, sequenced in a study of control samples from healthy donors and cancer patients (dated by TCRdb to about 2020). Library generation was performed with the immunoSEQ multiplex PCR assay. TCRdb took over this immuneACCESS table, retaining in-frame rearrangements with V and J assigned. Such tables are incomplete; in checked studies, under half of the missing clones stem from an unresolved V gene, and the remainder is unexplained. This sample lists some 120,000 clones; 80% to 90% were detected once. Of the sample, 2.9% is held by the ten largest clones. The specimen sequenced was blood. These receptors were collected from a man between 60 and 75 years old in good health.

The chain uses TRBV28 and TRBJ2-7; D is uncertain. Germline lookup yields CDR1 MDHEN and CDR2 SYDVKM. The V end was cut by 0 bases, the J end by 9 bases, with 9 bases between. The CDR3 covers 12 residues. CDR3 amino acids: CASSLWGNAQYF. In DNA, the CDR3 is TGTGCCAGCAGTTTATGGGGGAATGCGCAGTACTTC. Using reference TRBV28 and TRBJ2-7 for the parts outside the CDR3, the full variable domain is DVKVTQSSRYLVKRTGEKVFLECVQDMDHENMFWYRQDPGLGLRLIYFSYDVKMKEKGDIPEGYSVSREKKERFSLILESASTNQTSMYLCASSLWGNAQYFGPGTRLTVT.

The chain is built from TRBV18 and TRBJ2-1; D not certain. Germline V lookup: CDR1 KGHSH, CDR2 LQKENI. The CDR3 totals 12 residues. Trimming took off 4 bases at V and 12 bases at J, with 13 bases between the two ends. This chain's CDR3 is CASSLDEYVQFF. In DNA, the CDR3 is TGTGCCAGCTCACTGGACGAGTATGTGCAGTTCTTC. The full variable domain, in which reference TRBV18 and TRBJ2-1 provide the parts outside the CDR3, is NAGVMQNPRHLVRRRGQEARLRCSPMKGHSHVYWYRQLPEEGLKFMVYLQKENIIDESGMPKERFSAEFPKEGPSILRIQQVVRGDSAAYFCASSLDEYVQFFGPGTRLTVL.

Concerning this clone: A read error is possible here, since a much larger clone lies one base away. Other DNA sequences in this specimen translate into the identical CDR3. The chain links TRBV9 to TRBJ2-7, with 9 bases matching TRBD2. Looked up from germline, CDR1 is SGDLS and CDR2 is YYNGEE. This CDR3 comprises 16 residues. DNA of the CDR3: TGCGCCAGCAGCGTAGACGGGGCGGGGGGGCAATACGAGCAGTACTTC. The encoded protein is CASSVDGAGGQYEQYF.

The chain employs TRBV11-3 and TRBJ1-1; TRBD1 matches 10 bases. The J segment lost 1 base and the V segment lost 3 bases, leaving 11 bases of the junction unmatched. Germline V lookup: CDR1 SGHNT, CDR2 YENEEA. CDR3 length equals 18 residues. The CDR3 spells CASSLRETGQGPNTEAFF. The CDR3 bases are TGTGCCAGCAGCTTGAGAGAGACGGGACAGGGGCCGAACACTGAAGCTTTCTTT. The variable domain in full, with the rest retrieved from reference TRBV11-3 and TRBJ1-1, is EAGVVQSPRYKIIEKKQPVAFWCNPISGHNTLYWYLQNLGQGPELLIRYENEEAVDDSQLPKDRFSAERLKGVDSTLKIQPAELGDSAVYLCASSLRETGQGPNTEAFFGQGTRLTVV.

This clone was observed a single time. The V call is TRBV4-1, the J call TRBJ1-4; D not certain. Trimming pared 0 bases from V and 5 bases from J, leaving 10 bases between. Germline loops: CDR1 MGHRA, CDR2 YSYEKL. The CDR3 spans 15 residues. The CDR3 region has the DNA TGCGCCAGCAGCCAAGAATTGGCAGAAAATGAAAAACTGTTTTTT. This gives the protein CASSQELAENEKLFF.

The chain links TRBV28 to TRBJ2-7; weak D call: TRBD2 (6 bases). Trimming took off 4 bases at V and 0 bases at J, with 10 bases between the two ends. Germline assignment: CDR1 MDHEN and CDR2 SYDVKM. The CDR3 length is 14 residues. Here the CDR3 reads CASSSDGSSYEQYF. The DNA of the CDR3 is TGTGCCAGCAGTTCGGACGGGAGCTCCTACGAGCAGTACTTC. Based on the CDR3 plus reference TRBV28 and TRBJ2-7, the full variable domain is DVKVTQSSRYLVKRTGEKVFLECVQDMDHENMFWYRQDPGLGLRLIYFSYDVKMKEKGDIPEGYSVSREKKERFSLILESASTNQTSMYLCASSSDGSSYEQYFGPGTRLTVT.

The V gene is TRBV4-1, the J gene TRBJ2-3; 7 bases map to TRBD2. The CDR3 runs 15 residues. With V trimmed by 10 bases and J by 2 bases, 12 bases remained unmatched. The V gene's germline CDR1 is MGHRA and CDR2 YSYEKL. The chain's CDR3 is CATGGAGSNTDTQYF. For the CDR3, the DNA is TGCGCCACCGGTGGAGCGGGGAGTAACACAGATACGCAGTATTTT.

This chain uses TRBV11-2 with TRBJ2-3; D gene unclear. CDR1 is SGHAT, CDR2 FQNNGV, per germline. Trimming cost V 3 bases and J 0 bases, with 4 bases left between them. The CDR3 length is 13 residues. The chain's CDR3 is CASSFWSTDTQYF. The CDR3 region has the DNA TGTGCCAGCAGCTTTTGGAGCACAGATACGCAGTATTTT.

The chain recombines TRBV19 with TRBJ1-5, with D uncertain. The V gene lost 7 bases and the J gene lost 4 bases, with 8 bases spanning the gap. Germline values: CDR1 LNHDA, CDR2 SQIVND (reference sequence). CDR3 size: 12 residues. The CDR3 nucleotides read TGTGCCAGTAAGATACAGAATCAGCCCCAGCATTTT. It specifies CASKIQNQPQHF.

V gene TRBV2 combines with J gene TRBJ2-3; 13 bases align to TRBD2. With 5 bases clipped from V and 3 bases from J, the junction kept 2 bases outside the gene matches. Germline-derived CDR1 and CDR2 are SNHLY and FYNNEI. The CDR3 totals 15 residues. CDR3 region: CASSTSGGATDTQYF. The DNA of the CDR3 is TGTGCCAGCAGTACTAGCGGGGGGGCGACAGATACGCAGTATTTT.

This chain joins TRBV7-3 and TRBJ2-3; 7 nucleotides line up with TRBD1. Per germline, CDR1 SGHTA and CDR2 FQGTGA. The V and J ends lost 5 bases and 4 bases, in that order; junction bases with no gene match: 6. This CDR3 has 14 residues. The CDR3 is CASSVSQGPDTQYF. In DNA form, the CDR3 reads TGTGCCAGCAGCGTTTCACAGGGGCCAGATACGCAGTATTTT.

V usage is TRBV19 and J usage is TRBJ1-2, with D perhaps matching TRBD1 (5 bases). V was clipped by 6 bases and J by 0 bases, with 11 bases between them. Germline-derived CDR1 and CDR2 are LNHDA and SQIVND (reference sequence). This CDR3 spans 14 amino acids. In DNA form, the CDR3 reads TGTGCCAGTAGCTGGGACCGACCTAACTATGGCTACACCTTC. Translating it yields CASSWDRPNYGYTF. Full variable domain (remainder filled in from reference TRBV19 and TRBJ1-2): DGGITQSPKYLFRKEGQNVTLSCEQNLNHDAMYWYRQDPGQGLRLIYYSQIVNDFQKGDIAEGYSVSREKKESFPLTVTSAQKNPTAFYLCASSWDRPNYGYTFGSGTRLTVV.

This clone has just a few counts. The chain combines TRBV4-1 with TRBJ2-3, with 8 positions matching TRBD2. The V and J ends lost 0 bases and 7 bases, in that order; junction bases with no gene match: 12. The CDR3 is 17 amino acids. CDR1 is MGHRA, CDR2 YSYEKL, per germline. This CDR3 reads CASSQDPPGGVAHTQYF. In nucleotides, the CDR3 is TGCGCCAGCAGCCAAGACCCCCCGGGGGGGGTGGCTCATACGCAGTATTTT.

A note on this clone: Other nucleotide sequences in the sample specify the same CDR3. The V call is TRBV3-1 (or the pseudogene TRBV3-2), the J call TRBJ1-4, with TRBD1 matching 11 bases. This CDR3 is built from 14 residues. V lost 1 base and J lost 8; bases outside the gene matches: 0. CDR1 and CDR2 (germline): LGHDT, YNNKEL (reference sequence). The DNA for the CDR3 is TGTGCCAGCAGCCAAGGGACAGGGGGCGAAAAACTGTTTTTT. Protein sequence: CASSQGTGGEKLFF.

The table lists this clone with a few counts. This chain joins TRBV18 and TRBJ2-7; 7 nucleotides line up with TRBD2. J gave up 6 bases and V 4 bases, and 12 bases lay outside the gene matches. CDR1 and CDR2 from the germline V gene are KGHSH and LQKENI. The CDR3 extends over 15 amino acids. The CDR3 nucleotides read TGTGCCAGCTCACGGGGACCGCGAACGGGGGGCGAGCAGTACTTC. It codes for CASSRGPRTGGEQYF.

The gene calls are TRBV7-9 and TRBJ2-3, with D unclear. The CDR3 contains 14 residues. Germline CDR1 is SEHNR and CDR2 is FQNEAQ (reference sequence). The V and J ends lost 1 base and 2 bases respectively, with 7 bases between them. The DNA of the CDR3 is TGTGCCAGCAGCTTAGTTCAGCCCACAGATACGCAGTATTTT. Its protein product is CASSLVQPTDTQYF.

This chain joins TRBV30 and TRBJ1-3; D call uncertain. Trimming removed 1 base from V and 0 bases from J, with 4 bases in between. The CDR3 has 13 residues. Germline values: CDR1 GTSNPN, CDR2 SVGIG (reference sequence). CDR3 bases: TGTGCCTGGAGTGCTCTCTCTGGAAACACCATATATTTT. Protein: CAWSALSGNTIYF. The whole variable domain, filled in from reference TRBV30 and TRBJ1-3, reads SQTIHQWPATLVQPVGSPLSLECTVEGTSNPNLYWYRQAAGRGLQLLFYSVGIGQISSEVPQNLSASRPQDRQFILSSKKLLLSDSGFYLCAWSALSGNTIYFGEGSWLTVV.

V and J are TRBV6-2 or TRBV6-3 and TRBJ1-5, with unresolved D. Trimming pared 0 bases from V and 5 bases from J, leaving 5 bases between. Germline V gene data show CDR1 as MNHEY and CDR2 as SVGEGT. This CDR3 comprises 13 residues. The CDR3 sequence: CASSYSWHQPQHF. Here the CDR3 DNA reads TGTGCCAGCAGTTACTCTTGGCATCAGCCCCAGCATTTT.